The subject of this entry is one T cell receptor (beta chain). Its specificity is unknown. The record originates from a study of shared clonotypes between healthy human individuals. On the study more broadly: A couple of women and three men aged 18 to 49 made up the donors.

The run depth of the assay was deep. Replicate PCRs run on sorted subsets employed 200 ng DNA, roughly 30,000 T cell genomes. The method was immunoSEQ multiplex PCR; TCRdb's version includes in-frame clones alone and lacks a portion of them. The sample consists of 1,400,000 or so clones, 98% to 99% of them appearing once. Overall study findings and caveats: Generation probabilities of non-shared clonotypes were lower (relative to those shared by all four donors).

The V and J ends lost 2 bases and 3 bases, in that order; junction bases with no gene match: 13. This CDR3 spans 19 amino acids. CDR1 is SGHVS, CDR2 FQNEAQ, per germline. V usage is TRBV7-8 and J usage is TRBJ2-7; 13 nucleotides agree with TRBD2. Source material: naive CD4+ T cells sorted from blood. Subset in this sample: CD45RA+ positively selected. The source of this sequence is a man under 40 in good health. CDR3 region: CASSLSLLWTSGRLYEQYF. The CDR3 coding sequence is TGTGCCAGCAGCTTATCGCTGTTGTGGACTAGCGGGAGACTCTACGAGCAGTACTTC.